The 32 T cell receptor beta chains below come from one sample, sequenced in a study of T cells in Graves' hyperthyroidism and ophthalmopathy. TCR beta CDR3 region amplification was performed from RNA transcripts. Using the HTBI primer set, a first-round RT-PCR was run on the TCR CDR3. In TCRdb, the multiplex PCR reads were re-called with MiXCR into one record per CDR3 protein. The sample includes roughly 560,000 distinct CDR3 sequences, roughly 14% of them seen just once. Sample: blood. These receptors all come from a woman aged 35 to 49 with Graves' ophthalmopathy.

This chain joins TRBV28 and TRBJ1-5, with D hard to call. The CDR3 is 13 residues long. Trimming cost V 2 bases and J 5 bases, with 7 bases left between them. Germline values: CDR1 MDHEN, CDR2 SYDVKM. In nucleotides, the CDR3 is TGTGCCAGCAGTTTAGGGAAATATCAGCCCCAGCATTTT. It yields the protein CASSLGKYQPQHF.

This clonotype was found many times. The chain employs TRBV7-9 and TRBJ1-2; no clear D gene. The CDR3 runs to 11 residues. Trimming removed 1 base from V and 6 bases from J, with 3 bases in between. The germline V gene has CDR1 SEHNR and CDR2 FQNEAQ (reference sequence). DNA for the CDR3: TGTGCCAGCAGCTTAGGTAATGGCTACACCTTC. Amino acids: CASSLGNGYTF.

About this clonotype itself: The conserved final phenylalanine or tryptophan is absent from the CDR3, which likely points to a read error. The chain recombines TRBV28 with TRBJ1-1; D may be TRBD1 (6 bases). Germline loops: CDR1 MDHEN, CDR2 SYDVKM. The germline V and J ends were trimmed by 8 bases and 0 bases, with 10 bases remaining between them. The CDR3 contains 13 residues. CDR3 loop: CASGRDMNTEAFS. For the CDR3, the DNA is TGTGCCAGCGGGCGGGACATGAACACTGAAGCTTTCTCT.

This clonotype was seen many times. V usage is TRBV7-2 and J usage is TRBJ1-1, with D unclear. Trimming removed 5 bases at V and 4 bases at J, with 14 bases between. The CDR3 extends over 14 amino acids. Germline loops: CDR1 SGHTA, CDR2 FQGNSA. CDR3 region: CASSPTTGLTEAFF. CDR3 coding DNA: TGTGCCAGCAGCCCCACGACGGGCCTCACTGAAGCTTTCTTT.

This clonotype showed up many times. In DNA form, the CDR3 reads TGCGCCAGCAGCCAAGACCCGGACAGGGGACCAATGGGCACTGAAGCTTTCTTT. Its translation: CASSQDPDRGPMGTEAFF. This sequence joins TRBV4-1 and TRBJ1-1; 9 bases agree with TRBD1. After removal of 0 bases from V and 4 bases from J, the junction contained 12 bases not matched to a gene. Germline V CDR1 and CDR2: MGHRA, YSYEKL. This CDR3 is built from 18 residues.

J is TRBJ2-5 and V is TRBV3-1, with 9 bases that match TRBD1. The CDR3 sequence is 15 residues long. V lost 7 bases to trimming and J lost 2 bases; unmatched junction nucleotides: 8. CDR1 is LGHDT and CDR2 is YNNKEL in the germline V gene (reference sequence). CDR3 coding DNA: TGTGCCAGCAACCATCCGGGACAGGGTCAAGAGACCCAGTACTTC. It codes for CASNHPGQGQETQYF.

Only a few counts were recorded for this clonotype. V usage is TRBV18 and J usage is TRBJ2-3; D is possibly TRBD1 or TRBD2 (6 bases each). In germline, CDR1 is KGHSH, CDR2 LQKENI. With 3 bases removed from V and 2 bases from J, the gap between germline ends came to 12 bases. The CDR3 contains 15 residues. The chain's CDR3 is CASSPAGQFTDTQYF. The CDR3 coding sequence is TGTGCCAGCTCACCGGCGGGACAATTCACAGATACGCAGTATTTT.

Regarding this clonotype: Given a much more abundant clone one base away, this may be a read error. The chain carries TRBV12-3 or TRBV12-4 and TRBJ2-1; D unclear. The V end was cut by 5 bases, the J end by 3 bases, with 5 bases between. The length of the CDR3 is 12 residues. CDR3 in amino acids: CASSADYNEQFF. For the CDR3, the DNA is TGTGCCAGCAGTGCAGACTACAATGAGCAGTTCTTC.

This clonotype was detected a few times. The CDR3 spells CATSRDVADKRETQYF. The DNA of the CDR3 is TGTGCCACCAGTCGGGACGTGGCAGACAAGAGGGAGACCCAGTACTTC. V gene TRBV15 combines with J gene TRBJ2-5; D may be TRBD1 or TRBD2 (5 bases each). Germline V gives CDR1 LNHNV, CDR2 YYDKDF (reference sequence). The CDR3 sequence is 16 residues long. Trimming left V 6 bases short and J 5 bases short, with 22 bases between.

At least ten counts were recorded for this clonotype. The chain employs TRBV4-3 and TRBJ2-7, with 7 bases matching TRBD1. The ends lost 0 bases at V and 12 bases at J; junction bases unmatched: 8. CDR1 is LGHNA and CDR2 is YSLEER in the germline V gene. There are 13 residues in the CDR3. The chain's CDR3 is CASSQDWETGRYF. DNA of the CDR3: TGCGCCAGCAGCCAAGATTGGGAGACAGGGCGGTACTTC.

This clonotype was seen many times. The CDR3 reads CASSYTGDYYGYTF. CDR3 nucleotide sequence: TGTGCCAGCAGCTACACAGGGGATTACTATGGCTACACCTTC. This chain uses TRBV28 with TRBJ1-2; 7 nucleotides agree with TRBD1. V was pared by 6 bases and J by 3 bases, with 7 bases of the junction left unmatched. CDR3 length equals 14 residues. CDR1 is MDHEN and CDR2 is SYDVKM in the germline V gene.

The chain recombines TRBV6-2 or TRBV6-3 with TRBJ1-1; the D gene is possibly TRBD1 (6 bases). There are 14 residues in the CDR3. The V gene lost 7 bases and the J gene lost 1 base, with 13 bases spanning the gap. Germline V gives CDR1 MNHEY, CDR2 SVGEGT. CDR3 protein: CASKTWDKNTEAFF. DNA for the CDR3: TGTGCCAGCAAGACTTGGGACAAGAACACTGAAGCTTTCTTT.

The CDR3, as DNA: TGTGCCAGCAGCCGGGAGAAAACTGAAGCTTTCTTT. Amino acids: CASSREKTEAFF. This rearrangement joins TRBV7-9 to TRBJ1-1; D gene unclear. The germline CDR1 and CDR2 sequences are SEHNR and FQNEAQ (reference sequence). The CDR3 sequence is 12 residues long. V was cut by 5 bases and J by 5 bases, with 9 bases left in between.

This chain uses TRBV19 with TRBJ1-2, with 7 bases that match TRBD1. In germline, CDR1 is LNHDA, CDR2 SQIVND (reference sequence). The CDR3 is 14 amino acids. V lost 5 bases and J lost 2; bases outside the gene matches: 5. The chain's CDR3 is CASSPPTGNYGYTF. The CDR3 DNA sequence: TGTGCCAGTAGTCCCCCGACAGGGAACTATGGCTACACCTTC.

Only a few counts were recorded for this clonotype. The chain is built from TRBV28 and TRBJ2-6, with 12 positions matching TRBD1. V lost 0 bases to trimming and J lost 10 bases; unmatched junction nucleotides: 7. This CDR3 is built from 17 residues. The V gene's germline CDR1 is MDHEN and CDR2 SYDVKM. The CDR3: CASSLWAGTGGLNVLTF. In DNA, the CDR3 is TGTGCCAGCAGTTTATGGGCGGGGACAGGGGGCCTGAACGTCCTGACTTTC.

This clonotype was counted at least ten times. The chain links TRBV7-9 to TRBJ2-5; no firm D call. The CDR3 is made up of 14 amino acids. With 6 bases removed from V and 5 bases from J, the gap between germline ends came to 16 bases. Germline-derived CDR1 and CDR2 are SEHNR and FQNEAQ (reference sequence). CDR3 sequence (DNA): TGTGCCAGCAGTTCAGGAACGGTGTCGGAGACCCAGTACTTC. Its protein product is CASSSGTVSETQYF. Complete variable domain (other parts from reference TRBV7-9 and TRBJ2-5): DTGVSQNPRHKITKRGQNVTFRCDPISEHNRLYWYRQTLGQGPEFLTYFQNEAQLEKSRLLSDRFSAERPKGSFSTLEIQRTEQGDSAMYLCASSSGTVSETQYFGPGTRLLVL.

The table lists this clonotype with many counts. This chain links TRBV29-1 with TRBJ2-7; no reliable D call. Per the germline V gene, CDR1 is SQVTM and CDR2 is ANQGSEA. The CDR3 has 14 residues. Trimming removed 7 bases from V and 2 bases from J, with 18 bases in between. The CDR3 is CSALSPRTPYEQYF. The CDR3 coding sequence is TGCAGCGCTTTATCTCCTAGGACCCCCTACGAGCAGTACTTC.

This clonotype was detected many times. DNA for the CDR3: TGTGCCAGCAGCCCCAGTGGGAGTGGCGAGCAGTACTTC. It yields the protein CASSPSGSGEQYF. The gene calls are TRBV6-2 or TRBV6-3 and TRBJ2-7; D might be TRBD2 (5 bases). Trimming took off 6 bases at V and 6 bases at J, with 15 bases between the two ends. The germline gives CDR1 MNHEY, CDR2 SVGEGT. The CDR3 spans 13 residues.

The CDR3 reads CASSPTPSGRWDNEQFF. The CDR3 DNA reads TGTGCCAGCAGTCCAACCCCTAGCGGGAGATGGGACAATGAGCAGTTCTTC. The chain recombines TRBV28 with TRBJ2-1; 10 positions match TRBD2. Germline trimming cut 5 bases from V and 5 bases from J; bases unmatched to any gene: 12. The CDR3 runs 17 residues. The germline V gene has CDR1 MDHEN and CDR2 SYDVKM.

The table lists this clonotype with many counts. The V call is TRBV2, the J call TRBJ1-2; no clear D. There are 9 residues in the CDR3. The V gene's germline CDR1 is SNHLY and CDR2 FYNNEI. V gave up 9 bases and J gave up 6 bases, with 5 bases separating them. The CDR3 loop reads CASTNGYTF. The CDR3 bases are TGTGCCAGTACAAATGGCTACACCTTC.

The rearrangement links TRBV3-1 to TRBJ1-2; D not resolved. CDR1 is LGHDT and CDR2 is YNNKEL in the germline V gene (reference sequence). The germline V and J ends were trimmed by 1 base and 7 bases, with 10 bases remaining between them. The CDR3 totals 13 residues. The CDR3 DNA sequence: TGTGCCAGCAGCCAAGTCAACCTCCTTGGCTACACCTTC. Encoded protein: CASSQVNLLGYTF.

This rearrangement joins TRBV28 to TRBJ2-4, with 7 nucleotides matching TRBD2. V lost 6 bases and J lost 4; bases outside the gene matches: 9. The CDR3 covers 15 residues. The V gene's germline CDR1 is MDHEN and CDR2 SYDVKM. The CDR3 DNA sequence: TGTGCCAGCAGCACAACCCGGGAGGTTAAAAACATTCAGTACTTC. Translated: CASSTTREVKNIQYF.

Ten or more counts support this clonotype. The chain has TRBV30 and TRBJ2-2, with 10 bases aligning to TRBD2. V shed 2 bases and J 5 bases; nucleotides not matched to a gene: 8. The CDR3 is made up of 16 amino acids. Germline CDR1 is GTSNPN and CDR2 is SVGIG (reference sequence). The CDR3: CAWSTLAGAITGELFF. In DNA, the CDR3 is TGTGCCTGGAGTACGCTAGCGGGAGCCATTACCGGGGAGCTGTTTTTT.

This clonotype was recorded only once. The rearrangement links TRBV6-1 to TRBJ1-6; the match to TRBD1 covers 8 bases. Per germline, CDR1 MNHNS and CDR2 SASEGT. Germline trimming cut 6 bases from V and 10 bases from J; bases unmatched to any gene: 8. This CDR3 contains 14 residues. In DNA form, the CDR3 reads TGTGCCAGCAGACAGAGGACAGGGAAGTCACCCCTCCACTTT. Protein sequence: CASRQRTGKSPLHF.

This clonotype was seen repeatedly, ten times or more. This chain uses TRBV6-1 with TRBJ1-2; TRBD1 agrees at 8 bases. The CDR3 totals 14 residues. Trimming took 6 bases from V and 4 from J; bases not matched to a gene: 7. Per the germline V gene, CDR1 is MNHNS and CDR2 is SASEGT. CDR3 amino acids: CASRDGQGGYGYTF. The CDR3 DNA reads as TGTGCCAGCAGGGATGGACAGGGTGGCTATGGCTACACCTTC.

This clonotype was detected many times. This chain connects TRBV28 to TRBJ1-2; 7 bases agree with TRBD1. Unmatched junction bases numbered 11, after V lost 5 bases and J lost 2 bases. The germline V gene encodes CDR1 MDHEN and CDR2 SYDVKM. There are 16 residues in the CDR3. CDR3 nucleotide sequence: TGTGCCAGCAGTAGGGGTGGGACAGAGAGAAACTATGGCTACACCTTC. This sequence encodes CASSRGGTERNYGYTF.

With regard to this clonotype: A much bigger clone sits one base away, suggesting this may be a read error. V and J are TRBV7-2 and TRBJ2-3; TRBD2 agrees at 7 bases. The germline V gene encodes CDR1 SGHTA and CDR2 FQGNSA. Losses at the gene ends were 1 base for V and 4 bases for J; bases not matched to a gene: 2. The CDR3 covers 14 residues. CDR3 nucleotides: TGTGCCAGCAGCTTAGGGGGGGGACCAGATACGCAGTATTTT. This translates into CASSLGGGPDTQYF.

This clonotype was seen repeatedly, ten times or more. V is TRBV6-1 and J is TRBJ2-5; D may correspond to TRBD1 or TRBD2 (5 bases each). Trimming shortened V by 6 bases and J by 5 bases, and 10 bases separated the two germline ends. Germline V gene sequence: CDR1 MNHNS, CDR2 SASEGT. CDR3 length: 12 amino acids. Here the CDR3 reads CASSGAGETQYF. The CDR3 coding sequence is TGTGCCAGCAGCGGGGCTGGGGAGACCCAGTACTTC.

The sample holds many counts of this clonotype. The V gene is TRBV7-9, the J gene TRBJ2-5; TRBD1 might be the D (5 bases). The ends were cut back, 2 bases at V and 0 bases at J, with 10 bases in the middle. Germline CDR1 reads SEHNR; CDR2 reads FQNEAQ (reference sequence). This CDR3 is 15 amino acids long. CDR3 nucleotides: TGTGCCAGCAGCTTACTAGTAGGGGACCAAGAGACCCAGTACTTC. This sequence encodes CASSLLVGDQETQYF.

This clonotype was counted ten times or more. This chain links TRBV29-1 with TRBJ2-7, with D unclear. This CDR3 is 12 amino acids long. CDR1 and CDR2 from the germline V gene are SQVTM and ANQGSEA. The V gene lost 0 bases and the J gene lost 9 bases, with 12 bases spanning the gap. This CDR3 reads CSVEDLAGGQYF. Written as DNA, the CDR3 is TGCAGCGTTGAAGACTTGGCAGGCGGGCAGTACTTC.

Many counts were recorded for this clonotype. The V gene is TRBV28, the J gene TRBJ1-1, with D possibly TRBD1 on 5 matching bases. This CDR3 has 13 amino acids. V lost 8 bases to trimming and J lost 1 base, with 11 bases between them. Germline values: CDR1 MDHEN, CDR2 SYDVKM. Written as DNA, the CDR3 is TGTGCCAGCGGGGGACGGCCGAACACTGAAGCTTTCTTT. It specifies CASGGRPNTEAFF.

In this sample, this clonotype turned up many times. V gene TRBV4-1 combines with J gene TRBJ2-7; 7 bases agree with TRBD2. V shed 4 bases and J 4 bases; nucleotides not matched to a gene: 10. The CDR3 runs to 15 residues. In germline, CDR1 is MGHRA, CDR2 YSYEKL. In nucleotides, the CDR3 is TGCGCCAGCAGCCGAGAGACTAGCTCGTATTACGAGCAGTACTTC. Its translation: CASSRETSSYYEQYF.